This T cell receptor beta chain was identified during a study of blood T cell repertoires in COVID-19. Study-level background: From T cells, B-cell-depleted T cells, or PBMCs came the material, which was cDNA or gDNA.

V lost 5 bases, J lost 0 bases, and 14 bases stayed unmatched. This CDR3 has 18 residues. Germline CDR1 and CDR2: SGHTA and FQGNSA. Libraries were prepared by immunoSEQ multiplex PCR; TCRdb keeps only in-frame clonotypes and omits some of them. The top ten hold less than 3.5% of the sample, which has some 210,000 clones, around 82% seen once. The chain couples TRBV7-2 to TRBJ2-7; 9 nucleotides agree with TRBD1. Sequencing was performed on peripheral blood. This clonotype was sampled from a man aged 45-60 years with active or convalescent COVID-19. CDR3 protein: CASSINPSGTGLSYEQYF. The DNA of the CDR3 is TGTGCCAGCAGCATAAACCCGTCCGGGACAGGGCTCTCCTACGAGCAGTACTTC.